The present T cell receptor beta chain was sequenced within a study of T cell responses to AZD1222 COVID-19 vaccine. The study's findings and limits: White British people made up most donors, females outnumbered males, and clonal diversity was possibly underestimated.

The V and J ends lost 5 bases and 4 bases, in that order; junction bases with no gene match: 9. The CDR3 length is 16 residues. Germline CDR1 reads SGHVS; CDR2 reads FQNEAQ. This clone was counted once. Its antigen is currently unknown. TCRdb's copy holds only in-frame clones and misses some; the assay was immunoSEQ multiplex PCR. Of 150,000 to 200,000 clones listed, roughly 93% were seen once; the top ten hold about 3.9%. The chain is built from TRBV7-8 and TRBJ2-1, with 9 positions matching TRBD1. Here the sequenced sample was peripheral blood, taken on day 0 of AZD1222 vaccination. This TCR derives from an adult in good health. CDR3 region: CASSRQGVTSYNEQFF. For the CDR3, the DNA is TGTGCCAGCAGCCGACAGGGGGTGACCTCGTACAATGAGCAGTTCTTC.